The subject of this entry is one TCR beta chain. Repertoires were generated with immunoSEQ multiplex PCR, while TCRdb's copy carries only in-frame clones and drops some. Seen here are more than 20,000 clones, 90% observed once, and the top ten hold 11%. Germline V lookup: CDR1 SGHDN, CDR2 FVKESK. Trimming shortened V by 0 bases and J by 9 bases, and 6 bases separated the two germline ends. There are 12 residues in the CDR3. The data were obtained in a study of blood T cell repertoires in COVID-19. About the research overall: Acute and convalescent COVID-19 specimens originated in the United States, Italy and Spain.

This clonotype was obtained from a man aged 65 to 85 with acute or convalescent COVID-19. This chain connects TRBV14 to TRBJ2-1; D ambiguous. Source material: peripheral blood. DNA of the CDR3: TGTGCCAGCAGCCAAGATCCGAGTGAGCAGTTCTTC. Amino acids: CASSQDPSEQFF. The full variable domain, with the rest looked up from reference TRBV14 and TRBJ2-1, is EAGVTQFPSHSVIEKGQTVTLRCDPISGHDNLYWYRRVMGKEIKFLLHFVKESKQDESGMPNNRFLAERTGGTYSTLKVQPAELEDSGVYFCASSQDPSEQFFGPGTRLTVL.